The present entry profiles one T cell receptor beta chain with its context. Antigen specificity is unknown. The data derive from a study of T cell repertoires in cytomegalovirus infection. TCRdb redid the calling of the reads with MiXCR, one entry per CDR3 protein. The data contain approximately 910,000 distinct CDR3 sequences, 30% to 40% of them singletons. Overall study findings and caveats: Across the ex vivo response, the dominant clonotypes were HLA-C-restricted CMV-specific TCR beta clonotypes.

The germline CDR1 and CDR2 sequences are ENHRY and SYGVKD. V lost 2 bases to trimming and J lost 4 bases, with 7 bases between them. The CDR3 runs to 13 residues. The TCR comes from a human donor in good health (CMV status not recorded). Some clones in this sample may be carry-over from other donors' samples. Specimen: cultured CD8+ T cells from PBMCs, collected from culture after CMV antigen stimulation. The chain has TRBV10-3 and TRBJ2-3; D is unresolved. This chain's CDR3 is CAISEVPSDTQYF. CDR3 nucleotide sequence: TGTGCCATCAGTGAGGTCCCTTCAGATACGCAGTATTTT.